This TCR beta chain comes out of a study of regulatory T cells in long-lasting Graves disease. Whole-study findings and limits: When disease was persistent, TRBV28, TRBJ1-2 and TRBJ2-5 were the favored segments.

For TCR beta, libraries came from iRepertoire HTBI primers and Arm-PCR of CDR3 regions. TCRdb redid the calling of the multiplex PCR reads with MiXCR, one entry per CDR3 protein. The sample shows 350,000 to 550,000 distinct CDR3 sequences, 16% of them seen only once. Specified time point: newly diagnosed GD, antithyroid drugs for less than 3 months. There was RNA extracted from PBMCs, and the TCR library was made from it. With respect to this clonotype: Its antigen is not identified.

V lost 10 bases and J lost 1, with 11 bases in between. The CDR3 sequence is 14 residues long. These sequences were also reported in another study, on T cells in Graves' hyperthyroidism and ophthalmopathy. From that second work: No progression to ophthalmopathy during 18 months of follow-up defined stable disease.

The TCR originated in a young woman with Graves disease. The genes are TRBV12-3 or TRBV12-4 and TRBJ2-6; D is ambiguous. Sample: peripheral blood mononuclear cells (PBMCs), taken at new diagnosis, from a patient treated with antithyroid drugs. CDR3 sequence reads: CATRGRSGANVLTF. Written as DNA, the CDR3 is TGTGCCACCAGAGGAAGGTCTGGGGCCAACGTCCTGACTTTC.